The clone carrying this T cell receptor (beta chain) was counted a few times. No antigen is known for it. These data belong to a study of T-cell reconstitution after alpha-beta-depleted transplantation in children. Study-level points and caveats: Reportedly, alpha-beta T cells present about two months post-transplant originated from several hundred expanded clones of graft origin. The authors attributed T-cell counts and diversity one year after transplant mostly to newly produced T cells.

This CDR3 is built from 16 residues. Germline CDR1 and CDR2: MDHEN and SYDVKM. The V and J ends lost 2 bases and 0 bases, in that order; junction bases with no gene match: 6. Unique molecular identifiers were used in preparing the TCRbeta library. From the PCR reads, TCRdb called clonotypes with MiXCR, one entry per CDR3 protein. The top ten clones hold about 28% of a sample with approximately 980,000 distinct CDR3 sequences, roughly 29% of them seen once. The receptor was derived from a boy younger than two who had a stem cell transplant for SCID, so the T cells may come from the graft donor. The sample consisted of PBMCs, mostly from graft donor cells, taken 360 days after TCRalphabeta/CD19-depleted stem cell transplant. The rearrangement links TRBV28 to TRBJ2-5, with 7 bases aligning to TRBD1. In nucleotides, the CDR3 is TGTGCCAGCAGTTTAGTTTGGGACAGTTACCAAGAGACCCAGTACTTC. Translating gives CASSLVWDSYQETQYF.